The 13 T cell receptor beta chains presented below share a single source sample, sequenced in a study of control samples from healthy donors and cancer patients. Data came from immunoSEQ multiplex PCR; TCRdb stores just in-frame clones and leaves some out. The sample lists tens of thousands of clones, approximately 91% seen once, with approximately 7% in the top ten. Sequencing used blood. The receptors originated from a man between 50 and 59 years old in good health.

The rearrangement uses TRBV12-3 or TRBV12-4 and TRBJ1-1, with D uncertain. The CDR3 sequence is 13 residues long. Trimming took off 1 base at V and 6 bases at J, with 9 bases between the two ends. As DNA, the CDR3 is TGTGCCAGCAGTTTAGTGGTACAGCCTGAAGCTTTCTTT. Encoded protein: CASSLVVQPEAFF.

This clone was detected once. The chain couples TRBV19 to TRBJ2-3; the D gene is possibly TRBD2 (7 bases). Germline assignment: CDR1 LNHDA and CDR2 SQIVND (reference sequence). Trimming shortened V by 2 bases and J by 5 bases, and 14 bases separated the two germline ends. The CDR3 is made up of 15 amino acids. DNA for the CDR3: TGTGCCAGTAGTATAACGGAGGGGGGGGGAGATACGCAGTATTTT. Translation gives CASSITEGGGDTQYF. Looking up the rest from reference TRBV19 and TRBJ2-3 gives the full variable domain: DGGITQSPKYLFRKEGQNVTLSCEQNLNHDAMYWYRQDPGQGLRLIYYSQIVNDFQKGDIAEGYSVSREKKESFPLTVTSAQKNPTAFYLCASSITEGGGDTQYFGPGTRLTVL.

The CDR3 spells CASSLGAVETQYF. The CDR3 DNA reads as TGTGCCAGCAGCTTGGGGGCCGTCGAGACCCAGTACTTC. The genes are TRBV5-6 and TRBJ2-5; D not resolved. Germline CDR1 SGHDT, CDR2 YYEEEE. V lost 0 bases to trimming and J lost 5 bases, with 8 bases between them. This CDR3 is 13 amino acids long.

The chain carries TRBV19 and TRBJ1-5, with a possible D match to TRBD1 (6 bases). Trimming left V 5 bases short and J 4 bases short, with 21 bases between. This CDR3 comprises 17 residues. CDR1 is LNHDA, CDR2 SQIVND, per germline (reference sequence). CDR3 region: CASSGALDRASNQPQHF. The CDR3 nucleotides are TGTGCCAGTAGTGGGGCCTTGGACAGAGCCTCAAATCAGCCCCAGCATTTT.

CDR3 DNA: TGTGCCAGCAGCGAAACCGGGACCCTCGAGCAGTACTTC. This translates into CASSETGTLEQYF. The chain combines TRBV7-2 with TRBJ2-7, with D perhaps being TRBD1 or TRBD2 (5 bases each). The CDR3 runs to 13 residues. Deletions cut 5 bases from V and 6 bases from J, with 14 bases between. Germline values: CDR1 SGHTA, CDR2 FQGNSA.

The chain employs TRBV4-3 and TRBJ1-3; the match to TRBD1 covers 8 bases. Per germline, CDR1 LGHNA and CDR2 YSLEER. V shed 5 bases, J shed 2 bases, and the junction held 8 bases outside the gene matches. The length of the CDR3 is 16 residues. The chain's CDR3 is CASSYRPTGAGNTIYF. The CDR3, as DNA: TGCGCCAGCAGCTACCGCCCGACAGGGGCTGGAAACACCATATATTTT.

Only one count was recorded for this clone. The V call is TRBV6-6, the J call TRBJ1-6; maybe TRBD1 (6 bases). V lost 8 bases and J 7 bases, leaving 12 bases between the germline ends. CDR1 and CDR2 (germline): MNHNY, SVGAGI (reference sequence). The CDR3 covers 13 residues. CDR3 loop: CASSGTLNSPLHF. The DNA of the CDR3 is TGTGCCAGCTCCGGGACACTCAATTCACCCCTCCACTTT.

The V call is TRBV11-1, the J call TRBJ2-1, with D perhaps assigned TRBD1 or TRBD2 (6 bases each). Deletions cut 1 base from V and 9 bases from J, with 10 bases between. The CDR3 length is 13 residues. The V gene's germline CDR1 is SGHAT and CDR2 FQDESV (reference sequence). This CDR3 is CASSLGQEGEQFF. CDR3 DNA: TGTGCCAGCAGCTTAGGACAGGAGGGTGAGCAGTTCTTC.

This CDR3 reads CASSFGYNEQFF. In DNA, the CDR3 is TGTGCCAGCAGCTTTGGATACAATGAGCAGTTCTTC. The chain combines TRBV11-2 with TRBJ2-1; D is unresolved. CDR1 and CDR2 from the germline V gene are SGHAT and FQNNGV. The V end lost 3 bases, the J end lost 4 bases, and 4 bases lay between the germline ends. This CDR3 spans 12 amino acids.

The chain employs TRBV5-4 and TRBJ2-1; no definite D call. V gave up 0 bases and J gave up 0 bases, with 13 bases separating them. The CDR3 runs to 17 residues. CDR1 is SGHNT and CDR2 is YYREEE in the germline V gene (reference sequence). This CDR3 is CASSLVMRTISYNEQFF. The DNA of the CDR3 is TGTGCCAGCAGCTTGGTTATGAGGACCATCTCCTACAATGAGCAGTTCTTC.

The gene calls are TRBV27 and TRBJ1-5, with D maybe TRBD1 (6 bases). With 0 bases removed from V and 7 bases from J, the gap between germline ends came to 13 bases. The CDR3 runs to 15 residues. Germline CDR1 MNHEY, CDR2 SMNVEV (reference sequence). Written as DNA, the CDR3 is TGTGCCAGCAGTTTATCCGAACAGGGAGGCCAGCCCCAGCATTTT. This translates into CASSLSEQGGQPQHF.

The chain couples TRBV4-3 to TRBJ2-7; D might be TRBD1 or TRBD2, each matching 5 bases. V lost 0 bases and J 2 bases, leaving 14 bases between the germline ends. Germline CDR1 reads LGHNA; CDR2 reads YSLEER. There are 16 residues in the CDR3. The CDR3 spells CASSQDRGVSTYEQYF. The CDR3 DNA reads as TGCGCCAGCAGCCAAGATAGGGGAGTCTCTACCTACGAGCAGTACTTC.

This chain uses TRBV5-6 with TRBJ1-6, with TRBD1 matching 7 bases. Germline lookup yields CDR1 SGHDT and CDR2 YYEEEE. The CDR3 spans 15 residues. The J segment lost 9 bases and the V segment lost 4 bases, leaving 10 bases of the junction unmatched. The DNA of the CDR3 is TGTGCCAGCAGCCTATTACGGGACAGAACTTCACCCCTCCACTTT. Translated: CASSLLRDRTSPLHF.